The clone carrying this TCR beta chain was picked up a small number of times. This specimen includes other DNA sequences encoding the same CDR3. This specimen belongs to a study of shared clonotypes between healthy human individuals. This CDR3 is 12 amino acids long. CDR1 and CDR2 from the germline V gene are MNHNY and SVGAGI (reference sequence). Trimming removed 7 bases from V and 0 bases from J, with 4 bases in between. Method: immunoSEQ multiplex PCR; TCRdb's copy keeps in-frame clones and lacks some. The table lists about 1 million clones, approximately 70% of them singletons. The chain uses TRBV6-6 and TRBJ1-3; D remains ambiguous. Sequencing used memory CD4+ T cells sorted from blood. Subset reported: CD45RA-negative fraction. The source is a young man in good health. CDR3: CASTFSGNTIYF. The CDR3 region has the DNA TGTGCCAGCACTTTCTCTGGAAACACCATATATTTT.